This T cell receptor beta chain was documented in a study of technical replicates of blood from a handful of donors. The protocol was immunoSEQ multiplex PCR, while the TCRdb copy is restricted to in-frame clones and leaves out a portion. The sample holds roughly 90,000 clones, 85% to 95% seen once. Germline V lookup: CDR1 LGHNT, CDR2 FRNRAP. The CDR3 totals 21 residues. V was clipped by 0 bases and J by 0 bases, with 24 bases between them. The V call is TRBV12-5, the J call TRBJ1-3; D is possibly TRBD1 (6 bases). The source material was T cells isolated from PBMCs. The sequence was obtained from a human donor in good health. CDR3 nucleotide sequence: TGTGCTAGTGGTTTGGTAATTTTGGGACATAGGGATGTGAGCTCTGGAAACACCATATATTTT. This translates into CASGLVILGHRDVSSGNTIYF.